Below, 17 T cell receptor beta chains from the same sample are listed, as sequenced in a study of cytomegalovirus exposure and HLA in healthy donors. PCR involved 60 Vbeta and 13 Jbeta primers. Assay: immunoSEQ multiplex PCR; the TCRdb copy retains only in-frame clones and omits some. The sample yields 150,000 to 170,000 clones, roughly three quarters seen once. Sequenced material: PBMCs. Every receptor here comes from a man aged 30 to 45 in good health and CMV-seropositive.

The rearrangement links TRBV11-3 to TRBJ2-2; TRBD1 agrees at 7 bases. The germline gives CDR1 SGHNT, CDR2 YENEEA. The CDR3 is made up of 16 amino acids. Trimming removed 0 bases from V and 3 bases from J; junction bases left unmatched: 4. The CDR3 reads CASSLERQGYTGELFF. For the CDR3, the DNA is TGTGCCAGCAGCTTAGAACGACAGGGATACACCGGGGAGCTGTTTTTT.

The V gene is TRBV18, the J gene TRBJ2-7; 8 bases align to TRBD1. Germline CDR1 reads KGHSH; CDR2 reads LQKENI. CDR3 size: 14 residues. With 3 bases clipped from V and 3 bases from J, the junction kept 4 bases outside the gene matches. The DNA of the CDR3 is TGTGCCAGCTCACCGGGACAGGCTTTCTACGAGCAGTACTTC. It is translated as CASSPGQAFYEQYF.

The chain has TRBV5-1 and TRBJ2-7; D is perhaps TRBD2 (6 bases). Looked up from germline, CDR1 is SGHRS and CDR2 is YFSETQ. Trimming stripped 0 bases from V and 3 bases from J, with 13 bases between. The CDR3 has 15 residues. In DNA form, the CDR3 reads TGCGCCAGCAGCTTGGAAGACGGGAGTCTCTACGAGCAGTACTTC. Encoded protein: CASSLEDGSLYEQYF.

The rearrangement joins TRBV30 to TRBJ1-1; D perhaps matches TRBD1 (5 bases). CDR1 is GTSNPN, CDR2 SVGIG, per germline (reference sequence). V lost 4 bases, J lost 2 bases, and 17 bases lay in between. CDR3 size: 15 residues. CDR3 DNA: TGTGCCTGGACCCTGCTGACAGCCGGCAACACTGAAGCTTTCTTT. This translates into CAWTLLTAGNTEAFF.

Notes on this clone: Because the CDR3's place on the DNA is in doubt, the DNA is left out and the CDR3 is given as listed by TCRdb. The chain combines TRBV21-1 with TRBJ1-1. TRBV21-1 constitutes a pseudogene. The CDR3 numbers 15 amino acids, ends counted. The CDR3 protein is CASTYWWGDGTEAFF.

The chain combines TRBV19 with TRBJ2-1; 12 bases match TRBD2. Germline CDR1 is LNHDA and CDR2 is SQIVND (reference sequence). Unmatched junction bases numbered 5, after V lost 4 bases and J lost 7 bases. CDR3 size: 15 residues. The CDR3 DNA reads TGTGCCAGTAGTACGAGACTAGCGGGAGTGAATGAGCAGTTCTTC. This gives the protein CASSTRLAGVNEQFF. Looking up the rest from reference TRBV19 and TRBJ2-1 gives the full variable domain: DGGITQSPKYLFRKEGQNVTLSCEQNLNHDAMYWYRQDPGQGLRLIYYSQIVNDFQKGDIAEGYSVSREKKESFPLTVTSAQKNPTAFYLCASSTRLAGVNEQFFGPGTRLTVL.

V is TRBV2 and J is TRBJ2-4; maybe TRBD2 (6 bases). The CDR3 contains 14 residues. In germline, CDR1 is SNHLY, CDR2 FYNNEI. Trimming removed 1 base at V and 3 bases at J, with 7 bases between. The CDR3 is CASSEEEGKNIQYF. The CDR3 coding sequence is TGTGCCAGCAGTGAAGAGGAGGGCAAAAACATTCAGTACTTC.

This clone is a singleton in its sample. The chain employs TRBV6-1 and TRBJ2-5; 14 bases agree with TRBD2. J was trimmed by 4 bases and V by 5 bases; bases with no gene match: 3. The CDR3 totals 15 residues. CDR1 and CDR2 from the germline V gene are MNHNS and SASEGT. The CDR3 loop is CASSRTSGRSETQYF. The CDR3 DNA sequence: TGTGCCAGCAGTCGGACTAGCGGGAGGTCAGAGACCCAGTACTTC.

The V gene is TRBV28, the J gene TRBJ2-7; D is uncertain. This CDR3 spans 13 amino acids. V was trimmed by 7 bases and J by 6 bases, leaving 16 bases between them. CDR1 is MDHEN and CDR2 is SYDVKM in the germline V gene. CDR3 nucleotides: TGTGCCAGCAAGCGATACTCCAGAGGCGAGCAGTACTTC. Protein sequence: CASKRYSRGEQYF.

In DNA form, the CDR3 reads TGTGCCAGCAGCCAACAGGGCACTGAAGCTTTCTTT. Protein sequence: CASSQQGTEAFF. The rearrangement joins TRBV7-9 to TRBJ1-1, with D possibly TRBD1 on 6 matching bases. The ends were cut back, 5 bases at V and 4 bases at J, with 8 bases in the middle. The germline CDR1 and CDR2 sequences are SEHNR and FQNEAQ (reference sequence). CDR3 length equals 12 residues.

The CDR3: CASSQEGSFSGYTF. The CDR3 coding sequence is TGCGCCAGCAGCCAAGAGGGCAGTTTCTCTGGCTACACCTTC. The chain has TRBV4-3 and TRBJ1-2; no clear D. The germline V and J ends were trimmed by 0 bases and 7 bases, with 12 bases remaining between them. Germline CDR1 is LGHNA and CDR2 is YSLEER. This CDR3 comprises 14 residues.

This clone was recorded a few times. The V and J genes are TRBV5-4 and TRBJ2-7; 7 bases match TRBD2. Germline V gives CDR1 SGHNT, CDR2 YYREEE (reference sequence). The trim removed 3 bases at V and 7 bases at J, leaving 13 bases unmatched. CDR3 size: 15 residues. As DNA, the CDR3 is TGTGCCAGCAGCTCCTCGGGGGGACTCTACGGGGAGCAGTACTTC. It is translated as CASSSSGGLYGEQYF.

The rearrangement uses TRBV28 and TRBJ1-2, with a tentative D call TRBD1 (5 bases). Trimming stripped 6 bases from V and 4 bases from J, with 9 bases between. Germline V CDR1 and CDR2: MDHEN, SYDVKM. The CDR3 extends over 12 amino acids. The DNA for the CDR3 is TGTGCCAGCAGCCAGGGCCTCTATGGCTACACCTTC. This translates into CASSQGLYGYTF.

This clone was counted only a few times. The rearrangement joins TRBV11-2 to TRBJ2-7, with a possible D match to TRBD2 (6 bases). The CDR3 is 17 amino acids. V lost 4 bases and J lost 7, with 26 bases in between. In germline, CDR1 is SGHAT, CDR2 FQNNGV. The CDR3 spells CASSSTGQAGRVGEQYF. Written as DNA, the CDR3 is TGTGCCAGCAGCTCAACCGGGCAAGCGGGCCGAGTGGGGGAGCAGTACTTC.

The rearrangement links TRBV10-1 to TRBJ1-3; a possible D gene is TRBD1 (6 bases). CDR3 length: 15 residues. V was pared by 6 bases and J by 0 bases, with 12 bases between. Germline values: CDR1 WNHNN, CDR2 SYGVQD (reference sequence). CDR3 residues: CASSTDRSSGNTIYF. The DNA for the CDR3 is TGCGCCAGCAGCACCGACAGGAGCTCTGGAAACACCATATATTTT.

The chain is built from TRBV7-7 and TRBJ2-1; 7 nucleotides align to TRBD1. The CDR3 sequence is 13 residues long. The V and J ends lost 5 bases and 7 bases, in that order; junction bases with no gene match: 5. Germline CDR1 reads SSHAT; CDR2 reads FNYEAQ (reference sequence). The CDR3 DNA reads TGTGCCAGCAGCGTGGGACAGAGGAATGAGCAGTTCTTC. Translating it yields CASSVGQRNEQFF.

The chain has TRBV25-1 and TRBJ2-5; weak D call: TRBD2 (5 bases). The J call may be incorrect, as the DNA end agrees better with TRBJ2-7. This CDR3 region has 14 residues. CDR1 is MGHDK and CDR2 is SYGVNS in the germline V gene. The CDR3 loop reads CASRGGLSSYEQYF. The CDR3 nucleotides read TGTGCCAGTAGAGGAGGACTGAGCTCCTACGAGCAGTACTTC.